This T cell receptor (beta chain) is drawn from a study of CD4 and CD8 cells across lung adenocarcinoma regions. TCRdb recomputed calls from the PCR reads with MiXCR, one row per CDR3 protein. The data show 13,000 or so distinct CDR3 sequences, roughly 47% seen once. Trimming took off 5 bases at V and 2 bases at J, with 21 bases between the two ends. The CDR3 contains 17 residues. Germline assignment: CDR1 MNHEY and CDR2 SMNVEV (reference sequence). Samples came from patients with localized non-small cell lung adenocarcinoma. The sample was CD4+ T cells from the center of a lung tumor. The TCR sequence derives from a male donor with lung adenocarcinoma. The CD4 and CD8 labels of this study may be unreliable. The V gene is TRBV27, the J gene TRBJ2-5; D may be TRBD1 (7 bases). The CDR3 DNA follows: TGTGCCAGCAGTGCGGGGCGAGGGGGCTGTGGGCAAGAGACCCAGTACTTC. Protein product: CASSAGRGGCGQETQYF.